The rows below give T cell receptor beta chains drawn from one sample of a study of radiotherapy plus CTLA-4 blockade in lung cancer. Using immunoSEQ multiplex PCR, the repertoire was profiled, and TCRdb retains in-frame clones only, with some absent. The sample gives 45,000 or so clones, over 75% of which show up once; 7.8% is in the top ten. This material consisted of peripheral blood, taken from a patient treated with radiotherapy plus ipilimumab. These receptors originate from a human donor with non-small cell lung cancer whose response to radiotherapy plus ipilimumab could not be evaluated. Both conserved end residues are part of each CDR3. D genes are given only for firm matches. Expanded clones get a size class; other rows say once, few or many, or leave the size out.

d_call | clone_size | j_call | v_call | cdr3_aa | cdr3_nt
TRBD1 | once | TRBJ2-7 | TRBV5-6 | CASSLGDSFYEQYF | TGTGCCAGCAGCTTGGGGGACAGCTTCTACGAGCAGTACTTC
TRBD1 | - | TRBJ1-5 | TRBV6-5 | CASGQTGLVQPQHF | TGTGCCAGCGGACAGACAGGGTTGGTTCAGCCCCAGCATTTT
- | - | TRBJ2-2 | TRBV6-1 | CASRAGAGTGELFF | TGTGCCAGCAGAGCAGGGGCGGGCACCGGGGAGCTGTTTTTT
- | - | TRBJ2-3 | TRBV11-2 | CASSSSILADTQYF | TGTGCCAGCAGCTCCTCAATCCTAGCGGATACGCAGTATTTT
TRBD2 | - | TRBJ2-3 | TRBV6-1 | CASSERSGAGGLITDTQYF | TGTGCCAGCAGTGAGAGGTCAGGTGCGGGGGGTCTCATCACAGATACGCAGTATTTT
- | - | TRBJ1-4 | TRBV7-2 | CASSLDGLGLFF | TGTGCCAGCAGCTTAGACGGACTTGGACTGTTTTTT
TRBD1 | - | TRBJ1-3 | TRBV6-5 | CASSAPGQVPNTIYF | TGTGCCAGCAGTGCCCCGGGACAGGTTCCAAACACCATATATTTT
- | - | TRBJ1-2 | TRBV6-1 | CASSLQKNYGYTF | TGTGCCAGCAGCTTACAGAAAAACTATGGCTACACCTTC
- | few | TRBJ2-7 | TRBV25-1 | CASSGQGMVVEQYF | TGTGCCAGCAGTGGGCAGGGGATGGTGGTCGAGCAGTACTTC
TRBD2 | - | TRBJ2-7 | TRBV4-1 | CASSQEESGTRGQYF | TGCGCCAGCAGCCAAGAAGAATCAGGGACTAGGGGGCAGTACTTC
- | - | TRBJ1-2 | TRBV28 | CASSGTAGNYGYTF | TGTGCCAGCAGCGGTACGGCAGGGAACTATGGCTACACCTTC
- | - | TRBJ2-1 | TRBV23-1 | CASSGSYNEQFF | TGCGCCAGCAGTGGGAGCTACAATGAGCAGTTCTTC
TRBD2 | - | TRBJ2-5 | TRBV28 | CASRNPLARQETQYF | TGTGCCAGCAGAAACCCACTAGCGAGGCAAGAGACCCAGTACTTC
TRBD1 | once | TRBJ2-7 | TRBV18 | CASSPWDSAYEQYF | TGTGCCAGCTCACCTTGGGACAGTGCGTACGAGCAGTACTTC
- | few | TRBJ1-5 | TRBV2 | CASSELSPRTAPWQPQHF | TGTGCCAGCAGTGAACTTAGTCCTAGGACAGCCCCCTGGCAGCCCCAGCATTTT